A selection of T cell receptor beta chains follows, all from one sample in a study of cytomegalovirus exposure and HLA in healthy donors. Profiled with immunoSEQ multiplex PCR; TCRdb holds only in-frame clones, not every one. The specimen's table records around 70,000 clones. Sequencing was done on a sample of PBMCs. All receptors come from a woman aged 40 to 50 in good health and CMV-seropositive. Each CDR3 is given with its conserved first and last residue. The order of the fields is CDR3 protein, V gene, J gene.

cdr3_aa: CASSPYQETQYF; v_call: TRBV27; j_call: TRBJ2-5
cdr3_aa: CASSEGTSETDTQYF; v_call: TRBV6-4; j_call: TRBJ2-3
cdr3_aa: CAGSTGASYEQYF; v_call: TRBV30; j_call: TRBJ2-7
cdr3_aa: CASIQTSGRDTQYF; v_call: TRBV7-2; j_call: TRBJ2-3
cdr3_aa: CASSLDRAFNEKLFF; v_call: TRBV7-6; j_call: TRBJ1-4
cdr3_aa: CASSEMAGVGRETQYF; v_call: TRBV9; j_call: TRBJ2-5
cdr3_aa: CSVGGQGNGYTF; v_call: TRBV29-1; j_call: TRBJ1-2
cdr3_aa: CASSPKSGDSSYEQYF; v_call: TRBV4-3; j_call: .
cdr3_aa: CASSTGDTGELFF; v_call: TRBV19; j_call: TRBJ2-2
cdr3_aa: CASSLANYEERGF; v_call: TRBV7-8; j_call: TRBJ1-1
cdr3_aa: CASSLGGDPYNEQFF; v_call: TRBV7-6; j_call: TRBJ2-1
cdr3_aa: CATSSRQNSPLHF; v_call: TRBV15; j_call: TRBJ1-6
cdr3_aa: CASKTASGREQYF; v_call: TRBV6-5; j_call: TRBJ2-7
cdr3_aa: CALTGWGQGPPFATENDQPQHF; v_call: TRBV10-1; j_call: TRBJ1-5
cdr3_aa: CAINTGSTEAFF; v_call: TRBV10-3; j_call: TRBJ1-1
cdr3_aa: CASSEWIGYRGQETQYF; v_call: TRBV6-1; j_call: TRBJ2-5
cdr3_aa: CASSPGIGNTIYF; v_call: TRBV28; j_call: TRBJ1-3
cdr3_aa: CASSLTFGEKLFF; v_call: TRBV7-3; j_call: TRBJ1-4
cdr3_aa: CASSPRDYPTYEQYF; v_call: TRBV7-8; j_call: TRBJ2-7
cdr3_aa: CASSHERGRSYNEQFF; v_call: TRBV5-4; j_call: TRBJ2-1
cdr3_aa: CANSGQGSYGYTF; v_call: TRBV2; j_call: TRBJ1-2
cdr3_aa: CASTRTATNEKLFF; v_call: TRBV28; j_call: TRBJ1-4
cdr3_aa: CASSEARGSGGYTF; v_call: TRBV2; j_call: TRBJ1-2
cdr3_aa: CASSDRDLAKNIQYF; v_call: TRBV5-4; j_call: TRBJ2-4
cdr3_aa: CASSPTAEGEKLFF; v_call: TRBV18; j_call: TRBJ1-4
cdr3_aa: CASSPGTGCLGANVLTF; v_call: TRBV23-1; j_call: TRBJ2-6
cdr3_aa: CASSLSLRGDEQFF; v_call: TRBV5-1; j_call: TRBJ2-1
cdr3_aa: CASSHRDRGHEQYF; v_call: TRBV4-1; j_call: TRBJ2-7
cdr3_aa: CANSPTRDNYNEQFF; v_call: TRBV18; j_call: TRBJ2-1
cdr3_aa: CASSTGNTEAFF; v_call: TRBV19; j_call: TRBJ1-1
cdr3_aa: CASSRTSGANTGELFF; v_call: TRBV27; j_call: TRBJ2-2
cdr3_aa: CASSTDRTKSGANVLTF; v_call: TRBV28; j_call: TRBJ2-6
cdr3_aa: CASSIRRAPDTGELFF; v_call: TRBV19; j_call: TRBJ2-2
cdr3_aa: CASSFVGQSTGELFF; v_call: TRBV7-6; j_call: TRBJ2-2
cdr3_aa: CASSQWRRQSSYTEAFF; v_call: TRBV5-4; j_call: TRBJ1-1
cdr3_aa: CASSPGQGDVDTQYF; v_call: TRBV4-1; j_call: TRBJ2-3
cdr3_aa: CASSPWTGDNEQYF; v_call: TRBV7-2; j_call: TRBJ2-7
cdr3_aa: CASSYSDRVGSPLHF; v_call: TRBV6-5; j_call: TRBJ1-6
cdr3_aa: CASSLGQNFYEQYF; v_call: TRBV7-2; j_call: TRBJ2-7
cdr3_aa: CASSFIVRDSSTEAFF; v_call: TRBV28; j_call: TRBJ1-1
cdr3_aa: CASSLGPGTGHNEQFF; v_call: TRBV11-3; j_call: TRBJ2-1
cdr3_aa: CASSPGTHSNQPQHF; v_call: TRBV2; j_call: TRBJ1-5
cdr3_aa: CASSVGRSGRSETQYF; v_call: TRBV9; j_call: TRBJ2-5
cdr3_aa: CASSQTSAGDTQYF; v_call: TRBV6-1; j_call: TRBJ2-3
cdr3_aa: CAWVGSDFDEQFF; v_call: TRBV30; j_call: TRBJ2-1
cdr3_aa: CAISDGVGGQGRSGETQYF; v_call: TRBV10-3; j_call: TRBJ2-5
cdr3_aa: CASSLLAGGEYF; v_call: TRBV7-8; j_call: TRBJ2-5
cdr3_aa: CASSEEPISSYEQYF; v_call: TRBV6-1; j_call: TRBJ2-7
cdr3_aa: CASSPGTEYLLNTEAFF; v_call: TRBV7-2; j_call: TRBJ1-1
cdr3_aa: CASSMGSGGPPTDTQYF; v_call: TRBV19; j_call: TRBJ2-3
cdr3_aa: CDNQGGREDTIYF; v_call: TRBV28; j_call: TRBJ1-3
cdr3_aa: CASSRPELFNEQFF; v_call: TRBV4-2; j_call: TRBJ2-1
cdr3_aa: CASSFGTGVYEQYF; v_call: TRBV5-1; j_call: .
cdr3_aa: CASSLGMWEPDTQYF; v_call: TRBV13; j_call: TRBJ2-3
cdr3_aa: CASSARTGNYEQYF; v_call: TRBV7-6; j_call: TRBJ2-7
cdr3_aa: CASSGRTSGSSYEQYF; v_call: TRBV11-3; j_call: TRBJ2-7
cdr3_aa: CASSPIQGSGYTF; v_call: TRBV7-7; j_call: TRBJ1-2
cdr3_aa: CASSQDSGDRTLFYGYTF; v_call: TRBV4-1; j_call: TRBJ1-2